These 12 T cell receptor beta chains were all obtained from the same sample, sequenced in a study of PD-L1 blockade in urothelial cancer (dated by TCRdb to 2016 to 2017). Receptors were amplified or captured by the immunoSEQ multiplex PCR assay. The table was pulled from immuneACCESS by TCRdb, which kept in-frame rearrangements only. Such tables lose some clones; where checked, under half of the loss comes from unresolved V genes, and the rest has no known cause. This sample is represented by about 130,000 clones; roughly 86% of them were singletons. 2.4% of the sample lies in the top ten. The time point label corresponds to: peripheral blood 6 weeks after treatment start. Sequencing used PBMCs, obtained around atezolizumab (anti-PD-L1) treatment. The source of these receptors is a man aged 45-60 years with urothelial cancer.

The CDR3 nucleotides read TGCGCCAGCAGCCAAGCCGGGACTAGCGGCTACGAGCAGTACTTC. As protein: CASSQAGTSGYEQYF. The V gene is TRBV4-1, the J gene TRBJ2-7, with 11 bases identical to TRBD2. Trimming cost V 1 base and J 3 bases; bases outside gene matches: 2. The CDR3 covers 15 residues. Germline values: CDR1 MGHRA, CDR2 YSYEKL.

The gene calls are TRBV13 and TRBJ2-7; 11 bases agree with TRBD2. Per the germline V gene, CDR1 is PRHDT and CDR2 is FYEKMQ (reference sequence). Germline trimming cut 4 bases from V and 1 base from J; bases unmatched to any gene: 6. The CDR3 covers 16 residues. In nucleotides, the CDR3 is TGTGCCAGCAGCTACGCCGGGACTAGCGGTTCCTACGAGCAGTACTTC. Translating gives CASSYAGTSGSYEQYF.

The rearrangement links TRBV4-2 to TRBJ2-5, with 7 nucleotides matching TRBD2. With V trimmed by 4 bases and J by 5 bases, 13 bases remained unmatched. CDR3 length: 16 amino acids. Germline assignment: CDR1 LGHNA and CDR2 YNFKEQ. CDR3 loop: CASSPEFAGAGETQYF. The CDR3 region has the DNA TGTGCCAGCAGCCCCGAGTTTGCGGGAGCGGGGGAGACCCAGTACTTC.

The V call is TRBV7-6, the J call TRBJ2-2; D is perhaps TRBD2 (5 bases). This CDR3 is built from 15 residues. Germline V gene data show CDR1 as SGHVS and CDR2 as FNYEAQ. V was pared by 4 bases and J by 4 bases, with 13 bases between. Written as DNA, the CDR3 is TGTGCCAGCAGCTCGCAGGAGCGGAGCACCGGGGAGCTGTTTTTT. Translated: CASSSQERSTGELFF.

The CDR3 sequence is CASSVGAGAREQYF. CDR3 sequence (DNA): TGTGCCAGCAGCGTTGGTGCGGGTGCCCGGGAGCAGTACTTC. The V gene is TRBV9, the J gene TRBJ2-7; TRBD2 is a possible D gene (5 bases). From germline, CDR1 is SGDLS and CDR2 YYNGEE. The V and J ends lost 2 bases and 7 bases respectively, with 16 bases between them. CDR3 length equals 14 residues.

In DNA form, the CDR3 reads TGTGCCAGCTCACCAGAGGTTGCAGGGGGTGGGACTGAAGCTTTCTTT. It yields the protein CASSPEVAGGGTEAFF. The genes are TRBV18 and TRBJ1-1, with TRBD1 matching over 7 bases. The V and J ends lost 2 bases and 5 bases, in that order; junction bases with no gene match: 11. The CDR3 covers 16 residues. CDR1 is KGHSH, CDR2 LQKENI, per germline.

The rearrangement joins TRBV6-5 to TRBJ2-6, with no clear D. There are 13 residues in the CDR3. V shed 6 bases and J shed 2 bases, with 5 bases lying between them. Per the germline V gene, CDR1 is MNHEY and CDR2 is SVGAGI. In nucleotides, the CDR3 is TGTGCCAGCAGGCCTACTGGGGCCAACGTCCTGACTTTC. It yields the protein CASRPTGANVLTF.

This clone was observed once. The chain combines TRBV5-1 with TRBJ2-2; possible D gene TRBD1, 6 bases. The V gene's germline CDR1 is SGHRS and CDR2 YFSETQ. The CDR3 runs 14 residues. With 6 bases removed from V and 1 base from J, the gap between germline ends came to 10 bases. The CDR3 bases are TGCGCCAGCACCCCGGGACAGAACACCGGGGAGCTGTTTTTT. As protein: CASTPGQNTGELFF.

This clone was picked up a small number of times. This chain joins TRBV6-5 and TRBJ1-2; the match to TRBD1 covers 9 bases. In germline, CDR1 is MNHEY, CDR2 SVGAGI. V was pared by 6 bases and J by 6 bases, with 5 bases of the junction left unmatched. The CDR3 has 13 amino acids. The CDR3: CASSIGTGNGYTF. The CDR3 DNA reads as TGTGCCAGCAGCATCGGGACAGGGAATGGCTACACCTTC.

In its sample, this clone was seen once. The chain couples TRBV10-3 to TRBJ2-1; TRBD1 is a possible D gene (5 bases). Germline values: CDR1 ENHRY, CDR2 SYGVKD. Trimming left V 4 bases short and J 7 bases short, with 11 bases between. CDR3 length equals 13 residues. This CDR3 reads CAISGPTDNEQFF. The CDR3 DNA is TGTGCCATCAGTGGACCGACAGATAATGAGCAGTTCTTC.

The rearrangement links TRBV6-5 to TRBJ1-3; D uncertain. Germline CDR1 and CDR2: MNHEY and SVGAGI. CDR3 size: 12 residues. The V end lost 7 bases, the J end lost 0 bases, and 4 bases lay between the germline ends. In DNA form, the CDR3 reads TGTGCCAGCATTAGCTCTGGAAACACCATATATTTT. Protein: CASISSGNTIYF.

V and J are TRBV28 and TRBJ1-5; D is uncertain. V was shortened by 3 bases and J by 5 bases, with 2 bases between the two germline ends. Germline CDR1 reads MDHEN; CDR2 reads SYDVKM. The CDR3 has 11 amino acids. The CDR3 DNA sequence: TGTGCCAGCAGTTTCGATCAGCCCCAGCATTTT. It is translated as CASSFDQPQHF.